This entry lists 20 T cell receptor beta chains sequenced from one sample in a study of blood T cells in healthy people across ages. Through a sample-barcoded 5' primer and a J-beta primer mix, a second PCR was run for about 7 to 12 cycles. A single record per CDR3 protein comes from TCRdb applying MiXCR to the 5' RACE reads. This table holds around 690,000 distinct CDR3 sequences, under 65% found once. Sequenced input: blood. The origin of the receptors is a man aged 55 to 70 in good health.

This chain connects TRBV20-1 to TRBJ2-4; no definite D call. The germline V gene has CDR1 DFQATT and CDR2 SNEGSKA (reference sequence). V was clipped by 3 bases and J by 2 bases, with 5 bases between them. CDR3 size: 12 residues. The CDR3 loop reads CSASLTKNIQYF. The DNA of the CDR3 is TGCAGTGCTAGCTTGACCAAAAACATTCAGTACTTC.

The V gene is TRBV20-1, the J gene TRBJ2-3; 8 bases fit TRBD1. The J segment lost 5 bases and the V segment lost 1 base, leaving 5 bases of the junction unmatched. The CDR3 has 14 residues. The germline gives CDR1 DFQATT, CDR2 SNEGSKA (reference sequence). CDR3 region: CSARARTGQDTQYF. For the CDR3, the DNA is TGCAGTGCTAGAGCAAGGACAGGGCAAGATACGCAGTATTTT.

The rearrangement uses TRBV5-1 and TRBJ1-1; D unclear. CDR1 is SGHRS and CDR2 is YFSETQ in the germline V gene. Trimming took off 0 bases at V and 1 base at J, with 10 bases between the two ends. The CDR3 spans 15 residues. The CDR3 protein is CASSLDAGANTEAFF. DNA of the CDR3: TGCGCCAGCAGCTTGGACGCAGGAGCGAACACTGAAGCTTTCTTT.

A few counts support this clonotype. V is TRBV7-2 and J is TRBJ2-1; D is undetermined. Germline V gene sequence: CDR1 SGHTA, CDR2 FQGNSA. The CDR3 has 15 amino acids. Deletions cut 3 bases from V and 1 base from J, with 10 bases between. The CDR3 spells CASSFTATSYNEQFF. For the CDR3, the DNA is TGTGCCAGCAGCTTTACGGCTACTTCCTACAATGAGCAGTTCTTC.

In its sample, this clonotype was seen a few times. At one boundary the junction diverges from the germline segment, which might be a read error. The gene calls are TRBV7-2 and TRBJ2-3; 8 bases agree with TRBD2. Germline V gene sequence: CDR1 SGHTA, CDR2 FQGNSA. The CDR3 runs 15 residues. This CDR3 is CASSLVAGSTDTQYF. The CDR3 nucleotides read TGCGCCAGCAGCTTGGTAGCGGGGTCCACAGATACGCAGTATTTT. Full variable domain (rest looked up from reference TRBV7-2 and TRBJ2-3): GAGVSQSPSNKVTEKGKDVELRCDPISGHTALYWYRQSLGQGLEFLIYFQGNSAPDKSGLPSDRFSAERTGGSVSTLTIQRTQQEDSAVYLCASSLVAGSTDTQYFGPGTRLTVL.

The chain couples TRBV7-2 to TRBJ2-1; TRBD2 matches at 12 bases. Trimming at V came to 3 bases and at J to 7 bases, leaving 13 bases not matched to a gene. Germline CDR1 is SGHTA and CDR2 is FQGNSA. The CDR3 totals 18 residues. For the CDR3, the DNA is TGTGCCAGCAGCTTTCCCGCCCCGGGACTAGCGGGCGGAAATGAGCAGTTCTTC. As protein: CASSFPAPGLAGGNEQFF.

This sequence joins TRBV28 and TRBJ2-5; TRBD1 agrees at 8 bases. The V gene end was trimmed by 5 bases and the J gene end by 5 bases; junction bases not matched to a gene: 13. The V gene's germline CDR1 is MDHEN and CDR2 SYDVKM. This CDR3 is 16 amino acids long. The CDR3: CASSPRTGLVGETQYF. DNA of the CDR3: TGTGCCAGCAGTCCACGGACAGGGTTAGTGGGTGAGACCCAGTACTTC.

V is TRBV5-1 and J is TRBJ2-3; TRBD2 aligns across 9 bases. This CDR3 is built from 15 residues. The V and J ends lost 4 bases and 2 bases, in that order; junction bases with no gene match: 5. The germline gives CDR1 SGHRS, CDR2 YFSETQ. CDR3 DNA: TGCGCCAGCAGCCCTAGCGGGATCTACACAGATACGCAGTATTTT. Translating gives CASSPSGIYTDTQYF.

This clonotype was picked up a small number of times. The chain has TRBV29-1 and TRBJ2-6; no definite D call. V lost 3 bases to trimming and J lost 4 bases, with 10 bases between them. CDR1 and CDR2 from the germline V gene are SQVTM and ANQGSEA. CDR3 length equals 14 residues. CDR3 amino acids: CSVEKGFGANVLTF. The DNA for the CDR3 is TGCAGCGTTGAGAAGGGATTCGGGGCCAACGTCCTGACTTTC.

This clonotype was observed a handful of times. The V gene is TRBV20-1, the J gene TRBJ2-1; D not certain. In germline, CDR1 is DFQATT, CDR2 SNEGSKA (reference sequence). V lost 5 bases and J 8 bases, leaving 7 bases between the germline ends. The CDR3 is 10 amino acids. The CDR3 protein is CSASKDEQFF. In DNA, the CDR3 is TGCAGTGCTTCTAAGGATGAGCAGTTCTTC.

This clonotype was recorded a few times. The chain uses TRBV10-3 and TRBJ2-4, with a weak D call TRBD1 (5 bases). V lost 3 bases, J lost 14 bases, and 14 bases lay in between. From germline, CDR1 is ENHRY and CDR2 SYGVKD. The CDR3 spans 12 residues. The chain's CDR3 is CAISDRESREYF. The CDR3 region has the DNA TGTGCCATCAGTGACAGGGAATCGCGAGAGTACTTC.

This rearrangement joins TRBV12-3 or TRBV12-4 to TRBJ1-1; the D gene is possibly TRBD1 (5 bases). The CDR3 extends over 13 amino acids. V lost 8 bases and J lost 2, with 12 bases in between. CDR3 nucleotides: TGTGCCAGCGACCGACAGACCAACACTGAAGCTTTCTTT. Its translation: CASDRQTNTEAFF.

The chain couples TRBV2 to TRBJ1-2; a weak D match, TRBD1 (5 bases). The CDR3 is 13 amino acids. Germline V gene data show CDR1 as SNHLY and CDR2 as FYNNEI. Trimming took 7 bases from V and 4 from J, leaving 13 bases between them. The CDR3 sequence is CASIPLGPYGYTF. The CDR3 region has the DNA TGTGCCAGCATCCCGTTGGGACCCTATGGCTACACCTTC. The entire variable domain, with the rest obtained from reference TRBV2 and TRBJ1-2, is as follows: EPEVTQTPSHQVTQMGQEVILRCVPISNHLYFYWYRQILGQKVEFLVSFYNNEISEKSEIFDDQFSVERPDGSNFTLKIRSTKLEDSAMYFCASIPLGPYGYTFGSGTRLTVV.

Points on this clonotype: One end of the junction fails to match germline, which may point to a read error. The rearrangement uses TRBV6-5 and TRBJ2-7; 12 bases map to TRBD1. The V gene's germline CDR1 is MNHEY and CDR2 SVGAGI. The length of the CDR3 is 16 residues. The CDR3 sequence: CASSHSPGTGGPEQYF. CDR3 sequence (DNA): TGTGCCAGCAGTCACTCCCCCGGGACAGGGGGCCCCGAGCAGTACTTC.

J is TRBJ2-5 and V is TRBV7-9, with D possibly being TRBD1 (7 bases). The CDR3 runs 15 residues. CDR1 is SEHNR and CDR2 is FQNEAQ in the germline V gene (reference sequence). V lost 6 bases to trimming and J lost 2 bases, with 16 bases between them. In DNA form, the CDR3 reads TGTGCCAGCAGTCAGGGGGGCCCCGTACAAGAGACCCAGTACTTC. Its protein product is CASSQGGPVQETQYF.

The chain is built from TRBV6-6 and TRBJ2-7; 7 bases are a match to TRBD2. Germline values: CDR1 MNHNY, CDR2 SVGAGI (reference sequence). There are 12 residues in the CDR3. V gave up 6 bases and J gave up 8 bases; unmatched junction bases: 7. The CDR3 sequence: CASSRGGGKQYF. CDR3 coding DNA: TGTGCCAGCAGCCGCGGCGGGGGAAAGCAGTACTTC.

Regarding this clonotype: The junction departs from the called germline gene at one end, perhaps through a read error. The chain links TRBV5-1 to TRBJ2-3; D gene uncertain. Germline V lookup: CDR1 SGHRS, CDR2 YFSETQ. The length of the CDR3 is 14 residues. CDR3 region: CASSLAADTDTLYF. The CDR3 bases are TGCGCCAGCAGCTTGGCTGCTGACACAGATACGCTGTATTTT. Filled out from reference TRBV5-1 and TRBJ2-3, the complete variable domain reads KAGVTQTPRYLIKTRGQQVTLSCSPISGHRSVSWYQQTPGQGLQFLFEYFSETQRNKGNFPGRFSGRQFSNSRSEMNVSTLELGDSALYLCASSLAADTDTLYFGPGTRLTVL.

The chain uses TRBV20-1 and TRBJ2-5; TRBD1 matches 8 bases. With V trimmed by 1 base and J by 3 bases, 7 bases remained unmatched. Germline V gene data show CDR1 as DFQATT and CDR2 as SNEGSKA (reference sequence). This CDR3 has 15 amino acids. The CDR3 region is CSARGFRTGKETQYF. The CDR3 nucleotides read TGCAGTGCTAGAGGATTTCGGACAGGGAAAGAGACCCAGTACTTC.

V gene TRBV19 combines with J gene TRBJ1-4; 8 nucleotides match TRBD1. CDR3 length equals 14 residues. After removal of 6 bases from V and 6 bases from J, the junction contained 6 bases not matched to a gene. Germline lookup yields CDR1 LNHDA and CDR2 SQIVND (reference sequence). CDR3 amino acids: CASRNPGQDEKLFF. The CDR3 nucleotides read TGTGCCAGTAGGAATCCGGGACAGGATGAAAAACTGTTTTTT.

In nucleotides, the CDR3 is TGTGCCAGCAGTGAACAGGGACTAGCGGGGGAGAGTACGCAGTATTTT. Translating gives CASSEQGLAGESTQYF. The gene calls are TRBV2 and TRBJ2-3, with 14 bases lining up with TRBD2. V shed 2 bases and J 8 bases; nucleotides not matched to a gene: 6. CDR3 length: 16 residues. Germline V gene data show CDR1 as SNHLY and CDR2 as FYNNEI. Filled out from reference TRBV2 and TRBJ2-3, the complete variable domain reads EPEVTQTPSHQVTQMGQEVILRCVPISNHLYFYWYRQILGQKVEFLVSFYNNEISEKSEIFDDQFSVERPDGSNFTLKIRSTKLEDSAMYFCASSEQGLAGESTQYFGPGTRLTVL.